This TCR beta chain was identified during a study of blood T cells in healthy people across ages. A second PCR, run for about 7 to 11 cycles, used a sample-barcoded 5' primer plus a J-beta primer mix. From the 5' RACE reads, TCRdb called clonotypes with MiXCR, one entry per CDR3 protein. This sample has approximately 730,000 distinct CDR3 sequences, with approximately 53% found just once. With V trimmed by 6 bases and J by 8 bases, 9 bases remained unmatched. The CDR3 length is 16 residues. Germline lookup yields CDR1 MNHEY and CDR2 SVGEGT. The TCR was taken from an elderly man in good health. The J gene is TRBJ2-1, the V gene TRBV6-2 or TRBV6-3; 14 bases map to TRBD2. The sequenced sample was blood. The CDR3 loop is CASRGTSGSFYDEQFF. CDR3 nucleotide sequence: TGTGCCAGCAGGGGGACTAGCGGGAGTTTTTACGATGAGCAGTTCTTC.